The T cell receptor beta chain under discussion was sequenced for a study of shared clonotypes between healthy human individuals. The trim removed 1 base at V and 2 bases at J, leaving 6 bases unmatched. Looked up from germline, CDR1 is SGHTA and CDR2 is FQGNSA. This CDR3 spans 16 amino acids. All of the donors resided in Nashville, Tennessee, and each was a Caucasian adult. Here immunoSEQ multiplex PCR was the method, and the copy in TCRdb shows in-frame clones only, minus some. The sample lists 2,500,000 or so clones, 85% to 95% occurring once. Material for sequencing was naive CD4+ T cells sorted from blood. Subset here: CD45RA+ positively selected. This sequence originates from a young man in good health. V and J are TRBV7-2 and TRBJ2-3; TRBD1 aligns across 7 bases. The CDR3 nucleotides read TGTGCCAGCAGCTTAGTTAGCAGGGGGACCACAGATACGCAGTATTTT. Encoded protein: CASSLVSRGTTDTQYF.